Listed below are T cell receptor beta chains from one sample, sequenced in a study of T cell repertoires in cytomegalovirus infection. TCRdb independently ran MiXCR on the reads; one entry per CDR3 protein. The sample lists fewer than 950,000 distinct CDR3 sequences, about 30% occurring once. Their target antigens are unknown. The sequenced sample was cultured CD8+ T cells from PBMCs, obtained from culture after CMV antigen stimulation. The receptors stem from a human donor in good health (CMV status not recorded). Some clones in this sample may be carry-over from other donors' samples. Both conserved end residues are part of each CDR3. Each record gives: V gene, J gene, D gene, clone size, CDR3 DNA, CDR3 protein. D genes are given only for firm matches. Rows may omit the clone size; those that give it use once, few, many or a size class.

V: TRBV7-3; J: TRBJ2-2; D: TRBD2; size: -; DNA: TGTGCCAGCATCCGGGCTAGCGGGGGTGATAACACCGGGGAGCGGTTTTTT; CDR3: CASIRASGGDNTGERFF
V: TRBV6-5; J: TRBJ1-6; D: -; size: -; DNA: TGTGCCAGCAGTTCGCCGGGACTGGAGAATTCACCCCTCCACTTT; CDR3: CASSSPGLENSPLHF
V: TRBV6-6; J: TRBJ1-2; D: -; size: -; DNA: TGTGCCAGCAGCAGGCAGGGTGTGGGCGGCTACACCTTC; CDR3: CASSRQGVGGYTF
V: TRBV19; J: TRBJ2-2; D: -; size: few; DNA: TGTGCCAGTAGTATCCGGGCCGGGTCCGGGGAGCTGTTTTTT; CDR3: CASSIRAGSGELFF
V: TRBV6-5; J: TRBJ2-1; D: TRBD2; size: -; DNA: TGTGCCAGCAGTTACCGGACTAGCGGGGGTTTTTACAATGAGCAGTTCTTC; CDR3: CASSYRTSGGFYNEQFF
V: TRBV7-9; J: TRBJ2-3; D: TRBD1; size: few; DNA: TGTGCCTTACAGGGGACCACAGATACGCAGTATTTT; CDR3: CALQGTTDTQYF
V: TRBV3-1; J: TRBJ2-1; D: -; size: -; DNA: TGTGCCAGCAGCTGGACAGCCAACAATGAGCAGTTCTTC; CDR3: CASSWTANNEQFF
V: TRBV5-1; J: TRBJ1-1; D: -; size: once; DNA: TGCGCCAGCAGCTTGGCCCCAGGGGAGGACACTGAAGCTTCCTTT; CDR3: CASSLAPGEDTEASF
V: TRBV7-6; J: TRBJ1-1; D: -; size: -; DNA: TGTGCCAGCAGCCCCGGATGGAACACTGAAGCTTTCTTT; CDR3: CASSPGWNTEAFF
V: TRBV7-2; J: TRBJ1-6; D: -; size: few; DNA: TGTGCCAGCAGCTTAGCTTTGCAGCAGGCTTCACCCCTCCACTTT; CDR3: CASSLALQQASPLHF
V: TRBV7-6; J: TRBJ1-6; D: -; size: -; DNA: TGTGCCAGCAGCTCCGGGTCTAGCGTTAATTCACCCCTCCACTTT; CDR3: CASSSGSSVNSPLHF
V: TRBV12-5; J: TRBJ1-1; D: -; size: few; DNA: TGTGCTAGTGGTTTCCCCCCCCAAAAAGCTTTCTTT; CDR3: CASGFPPQKAFF
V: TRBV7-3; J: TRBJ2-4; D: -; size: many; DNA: TGTGCCAGCAGCTTTAATCAGGGAGTAACCCACAAAAACATTCAGTACTTC; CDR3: CASSFNQGVTHKNIQYF
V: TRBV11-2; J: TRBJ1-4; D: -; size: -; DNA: TGTGCCAGCAGCCCTCGACGTGGGAATGAAAAACTGTTTTTT; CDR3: CASSPRRGNEKLFF
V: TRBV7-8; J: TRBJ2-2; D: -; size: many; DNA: TGTGCCAGCAGCTTCCCGAACACCGGGGAGCTGTTTTTT; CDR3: CASSFPNTGELFF
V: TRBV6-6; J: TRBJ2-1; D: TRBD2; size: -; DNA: TGTGCCAGCAGTTGGGACCTAGCGGGCCTCAACAATGAGCAGTTCTTC; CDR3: CASSWDLAGLNNEQFF
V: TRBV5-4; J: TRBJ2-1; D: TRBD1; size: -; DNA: TGTGCCAGCAGCTCCCGGGACAGGGACTCGTATGAGCAGTTCTTC; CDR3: CASSSRDRDSYEQFF
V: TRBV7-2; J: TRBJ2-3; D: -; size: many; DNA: TGTGCCAGCAGCTCGCCAGGGGGGGGGACAGATACGCAGTATTTT; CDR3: CASSSPGGGTDTQYF
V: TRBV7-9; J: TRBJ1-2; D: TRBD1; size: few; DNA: TGTGCCAGCAGCGGGGACAGGGGGCCCGACGGCTACACCTTC; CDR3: CASSGDRGPDGYTF
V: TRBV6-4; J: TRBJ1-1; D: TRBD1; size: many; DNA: TGTGCCAGCGGACAGGGGGCTGAAGCTTTCTTT; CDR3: CASGQGAEAFF
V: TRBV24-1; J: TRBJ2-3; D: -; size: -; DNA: TGTGCCACCGGTGATTGGGACAGCACAGATACGCAGTATTTT; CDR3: CATGDWDSTDTQYF
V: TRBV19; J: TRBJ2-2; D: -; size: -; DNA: TGTGCCTCACGCCCGGGGCGAGGTGCCGGGGAGCTGTTTTTT; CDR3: CASRPGRGAGELFF
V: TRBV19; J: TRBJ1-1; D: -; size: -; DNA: TGTGCCACGCTCGAGGGTGGCTCGGGGATAAGGAACACTGAAGCTTTCTTT; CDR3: CATLEGGSGIRNTEAFF
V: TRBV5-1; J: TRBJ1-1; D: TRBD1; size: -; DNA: TGCGCCAGCAGCTGGGCAGGGGGCTGGGACACTGAAGCTTTCTTT; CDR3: CASSWAGGWDTEAFF
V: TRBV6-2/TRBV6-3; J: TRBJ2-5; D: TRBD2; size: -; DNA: TGTGCCAGCAGTTCTCTAATAAGAGCGGGGGAGACCCAGTACTTC; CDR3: CASSSLIRAGETQYF
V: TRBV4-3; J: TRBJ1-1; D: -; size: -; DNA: TGCGCCAGCAGCCAAGATACCTCCCTCATGAACACTGAAGCTTTCTTT; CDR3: CASSQDTSLMNTEAFF
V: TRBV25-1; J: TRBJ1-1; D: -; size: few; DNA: TGTGCCAGCAGTGTAATGGGTCGTGGGGCTTTCTTT; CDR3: CASSVMGRGAFF
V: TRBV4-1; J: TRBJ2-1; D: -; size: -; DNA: TGCGCCAACAGCCAAGATGCCCCCGGGGGCGGGTACAATGAGCAGTTCTTC; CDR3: CANSQDAPGGGYNEQFF
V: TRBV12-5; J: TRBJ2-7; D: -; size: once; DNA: TGTGCTAGTGGCCCCTTGTCGGGGGGCGGCCGGGGGCAGTACTTC; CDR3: CASGPLSGGGRGQYF
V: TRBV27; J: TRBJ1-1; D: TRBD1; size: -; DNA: TGTGCCACGCTTCATCGAGGGACAGGGGGAGTTAAAGCTTTCTTT; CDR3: CATLHRGTGGVKAFF
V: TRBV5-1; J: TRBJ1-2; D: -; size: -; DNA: TGCGCCAGCAGCCCTTCCTACGGGGACCCCGATTCCCGTGGCTACACCTTC; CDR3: CASSPSYGDPDSRGYTF
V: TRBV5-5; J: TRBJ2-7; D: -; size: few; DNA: TGTGCCAGCAGCCAGGGAGGTATGGCCTACGAGCAGTACTTC; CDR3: CASSQGGMAYEQYF
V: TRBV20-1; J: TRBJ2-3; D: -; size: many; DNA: TGCAGTCCCAGGGAAGATACGCAGTATTTT; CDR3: CSPREDTQYF
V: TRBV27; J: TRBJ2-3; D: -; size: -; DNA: TGTGCCAGCAGTCCACAAGGACAGGATACGCAGTATTTT; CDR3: CASSPQGQDTQYF
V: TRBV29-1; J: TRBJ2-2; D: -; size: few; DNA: TGCAGCGTTGAAGATTACAGGGCGAGCACCGGGGAGCTGTTTTTT; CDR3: CSVEDYRASTGELFF
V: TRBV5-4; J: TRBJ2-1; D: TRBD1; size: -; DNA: TGTGCCAGCAGCTGGGACAGGTCGGGCAATGAGCAGTTCTTC; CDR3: CASSWDRSGNEQFF
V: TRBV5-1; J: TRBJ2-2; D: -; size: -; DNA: TGCGCCAGCAGCTTCCGGAAGGGAAGCACCGGGGAGCTGTTTTTT; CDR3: CASSFRKGSTGELFF
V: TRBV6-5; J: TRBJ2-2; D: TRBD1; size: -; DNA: TGTGCCAGCAGTTACTTAGACAGGGTCCCTAGCACCGGGGAGCTGTTTTTT; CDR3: CASSYLDRVPSTGELFF
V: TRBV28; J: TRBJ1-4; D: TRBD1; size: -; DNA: TGTGCCAGCAGACCCCCACAGGGGGGCCTTGCAACTAATGAAAAACTGTTTTTT; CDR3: CASRPPQGGLATNEKLFF
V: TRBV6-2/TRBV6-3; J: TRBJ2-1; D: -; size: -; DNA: TGTGCCAGCAGTTACGACCGATTTCCTGAGCAGTTCTTC; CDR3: CASSYDRFPEQFF
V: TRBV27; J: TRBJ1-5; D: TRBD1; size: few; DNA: TGTGCCAGCAGTCCAGGGACAGGGCCCATAGGCAATCAGCCCCAGCATTTT; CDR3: CASSPGTGPIGNQPQHF
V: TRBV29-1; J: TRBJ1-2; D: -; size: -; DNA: TGCAGCGTTGTGGGTCTGACGAGAAACACCTTC; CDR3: CSVVGLTRNTF
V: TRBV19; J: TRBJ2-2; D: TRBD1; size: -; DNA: TGTGCCAGTAGTATCGGACAGGGCGGCGGGGAGCTGTTTTTT; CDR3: CASSIGQGGGELFF
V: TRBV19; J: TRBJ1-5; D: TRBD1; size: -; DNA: TGTGCCAGTAGCCTCCGGGGACAGGGATCCGGCAATCAGCCCCAGCATTTT; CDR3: CASSLRGQGSGNQPQHF
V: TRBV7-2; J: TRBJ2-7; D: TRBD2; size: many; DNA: TGTGCCAGCAGCCCCACTAGCGGGGGGACCTCCTACGAGCAGTACTTC; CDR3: CASSPTSGGTSYEQYF
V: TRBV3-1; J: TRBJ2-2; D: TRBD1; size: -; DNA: TGTGCCAGCAGCCATTTGGACAGGGCCCAGAACACCGGGGAGCTGTTTTTT; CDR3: CASSHLDRAQNTGELFF
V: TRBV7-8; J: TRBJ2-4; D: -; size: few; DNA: TGTGCCAGCAGCACTACAGGGAAAAACATTCAGTACTTC; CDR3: CASSTTGKNIQYF
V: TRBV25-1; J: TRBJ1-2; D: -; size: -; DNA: TGTGCCAGCATTCCGAGGGTACCCTATGGCTACACCTTC; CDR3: CASIPRVPYGYTF
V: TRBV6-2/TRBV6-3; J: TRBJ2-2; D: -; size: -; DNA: TGTGCCAGCAGTTACTCCCCCATTCTTAACACCGGGGAGCTGTTTTTT; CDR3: CASSYSPILNTGELFF
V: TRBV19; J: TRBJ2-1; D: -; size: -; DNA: TGTGCCAGTACCCAAGGCGGGGCCTACAATGAGCAGTTCTTC; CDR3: CASTQGGAYNEQFF
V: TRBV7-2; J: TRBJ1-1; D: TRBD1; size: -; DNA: TGTGCCAGCAGCTCCACAGGGGGCGCTTACACTGAAGCTTTCTTT; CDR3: CASSSTGGAYTEAFF
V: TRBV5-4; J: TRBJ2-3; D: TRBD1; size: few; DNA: TGTGCCAGCAGCACCAGGACAGGGGCACTCGGCACAGATACGCAGTATTTT; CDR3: CASSTRTGALGTDTQYF
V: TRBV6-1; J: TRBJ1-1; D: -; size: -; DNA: TGTGCCACTCGTCCGGGGAACACTGAAGCTTTCTTT; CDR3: CATRPGNTEAFF
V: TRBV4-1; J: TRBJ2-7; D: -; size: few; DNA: TGCGCCAGCAGCCAATCGCCCGAGGCTTTCTACGAGCAGTACTTC; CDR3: CASSQSPEAFYEQYF
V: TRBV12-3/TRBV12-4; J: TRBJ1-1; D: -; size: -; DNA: TGTGCCAGCAGTCCGTCCGGAGCTTTCTTT; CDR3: CASSPSGAFF